This T cell receptor beta chain was identified during a study of T cell changes during pregnancy in multiple sclerosis. The V gene's germline CDR1 is SEHNR and CDR2 FQNEAQ (reference sequence). The germline V and J ends were trimmed by 5 bases and 0 bases, with 11 bases remaining between them. The CDR3 has 16 amino acids. The data were produced by immunoSEQ multiplex PCR, yet TCRdb's version contains in-frame clones alone and is incomplete. The sample has around 79,000 clones; around nine tenths are singletons. The clonotype comes from a female donor with multiple sclerosis, enrolled in a pregnancy study. The material was CD4+ T cells from peripheral blood mononuclear cells, obtained in the second trimester of pregnancy. V is TRBV7-9 and J is TRBJ1-6; D is unclear. Here the CDR3 DNA reads TGTGCCAGCAGCCGTAAGGAGAGCTCCTATAATTCACCCCTCCACTTT. Its protein product is CASSRKESSYNSPLHF.